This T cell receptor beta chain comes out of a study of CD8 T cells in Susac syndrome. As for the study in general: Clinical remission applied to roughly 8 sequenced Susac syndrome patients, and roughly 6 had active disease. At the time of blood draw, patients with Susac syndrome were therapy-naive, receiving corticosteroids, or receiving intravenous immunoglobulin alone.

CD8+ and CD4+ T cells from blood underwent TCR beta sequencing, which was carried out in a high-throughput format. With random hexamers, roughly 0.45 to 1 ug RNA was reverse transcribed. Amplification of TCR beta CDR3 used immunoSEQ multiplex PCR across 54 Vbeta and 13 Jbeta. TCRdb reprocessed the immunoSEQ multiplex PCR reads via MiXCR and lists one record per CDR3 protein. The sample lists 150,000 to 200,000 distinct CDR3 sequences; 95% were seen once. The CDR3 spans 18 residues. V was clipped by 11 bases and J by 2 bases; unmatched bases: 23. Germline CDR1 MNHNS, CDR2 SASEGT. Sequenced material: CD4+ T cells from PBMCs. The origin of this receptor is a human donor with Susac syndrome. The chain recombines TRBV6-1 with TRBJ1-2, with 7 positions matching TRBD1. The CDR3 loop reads CAGGTGTAVIRGNYGYTF. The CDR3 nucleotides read TGTGCCGGTGGAACGGGGACAGCCGTTATCCGGGGAAACTATGGCTACACCTTC.